This T cell receptor (beta chain) was sequenced in a study of shared clonotypes between healthy human individuals. Findings of the study overall: Sampling covered nothing but blood. Tissue TCR repertoires likely differ from those found in blood.

Within Nashville, Tennessee resided all donors, each a Caucasian adult. This clone was detected only once. The antigen is not known. This CDR3 has 17 amino acids. The V segment lost 1 base and the J segment 1 base; nucleotides outside the gene matches: 6. CDR1 is MNHEY, CDR2 SMNVEV, per germline (reference sequence). The assay used deep level. The data were produced by immunoSEQ multiplex PCR, yet TCRdb's version contains in-frame clones alone and is incomplete. The sample holds 900,000 to 1,200,000 clones, 75% to 85% seen once. This sequence was found in a young man in good health. Some clones in this sample may be carry-over from other donors' samples. The sample consisted of memory CD4+ T cells from PBMCs. Subset: CD45RA-negative fraction. The rearrangement joins TRBV27 to TRBJ2-2; 7 positions match TRBD2. Written as DNA, the CDR3 is TGTGCCAGCAGTTTATATAGGCTAGCGGTGAACACCGGGGAGCTGTTTTTT. It translates to CASSLYRLAVNTGELFF.